This record covers a single T cell receptor (beta chain). Its target is not known. These data are taken from a study of post-analysis software for immune sequencing data. The V gene lost 4 bases and the J gene lost 0 bases, with 11 bases spanning the gap. This CDR3 region has 16 residues. Germline CDR1 is SGHDT and CDR2 is YYEEEE. Every TCR beta cDNA library bore unique molecular identifiers. MiXCR was run by TCRdb on the PCR reads, yielding one entry per CDR3 protein. The sample lists roughly 800,000 distinct CDR3 sequences, more than 45% occurring once. The study, taken as a whole, reports: The F measure placed samples prepared in the same batch into strongly shared clusters. Normalized Chao1 diversity was significantly lower in multiple sclerosis patients than in controls. Roughly 5 TRBV segments (TRBV5-6, TRBV5-1 and TRBV20-1 among them) occurred more frequently in patients than in controls.

The gene calls are TRBV5-6 and TRBJ2-6; tentatively, D is TRBD1 (6 bases). Material: blood. This sequence was found in a girl under 18 with multiple sclerosis. The CDR3 loop is CASSRPTGSGANVLTF. DNA for the CDR3: TGTGCCAGCAGCCGTCCGACAGGCTCTGGGGCCAACGTCCTGACTTTC. Based on the CDR3 plus reference TRBV5-6 and TRBJ2-6, the full variable domain is DAGVTQSPTHLIKTRGQQVTLRCSPKSGHDTVSWYQQALGQGPQFIFQYYEEEERQRGNFPDRFSGHQFPNYSSELNVNALLLGDSALYLCASSRPTGSGANVLTFGAGSRLTVL.